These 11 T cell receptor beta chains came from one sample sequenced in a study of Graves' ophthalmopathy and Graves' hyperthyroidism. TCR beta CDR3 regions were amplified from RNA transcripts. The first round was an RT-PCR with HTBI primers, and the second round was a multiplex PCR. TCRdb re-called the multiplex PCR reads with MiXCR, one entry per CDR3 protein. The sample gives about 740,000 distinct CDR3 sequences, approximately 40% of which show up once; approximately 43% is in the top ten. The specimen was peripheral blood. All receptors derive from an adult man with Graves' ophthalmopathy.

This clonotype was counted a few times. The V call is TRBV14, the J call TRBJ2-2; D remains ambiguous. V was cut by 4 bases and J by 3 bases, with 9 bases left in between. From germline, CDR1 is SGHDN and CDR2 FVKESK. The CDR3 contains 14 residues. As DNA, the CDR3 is TGTGCCAGCAGCCCCCGACAAGACACCGGGGAGCTGTTTTTT. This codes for CASSPRQDTGELFF.

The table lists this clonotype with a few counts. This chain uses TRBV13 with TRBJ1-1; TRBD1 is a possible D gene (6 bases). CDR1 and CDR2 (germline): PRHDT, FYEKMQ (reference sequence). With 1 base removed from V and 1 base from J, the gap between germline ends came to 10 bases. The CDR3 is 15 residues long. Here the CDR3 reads CASSLDTGTNTEAFF. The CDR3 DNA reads TGTGCCAGCAGCTTAGATACAGGGACGAACACTGAAGCTTTCTTT.

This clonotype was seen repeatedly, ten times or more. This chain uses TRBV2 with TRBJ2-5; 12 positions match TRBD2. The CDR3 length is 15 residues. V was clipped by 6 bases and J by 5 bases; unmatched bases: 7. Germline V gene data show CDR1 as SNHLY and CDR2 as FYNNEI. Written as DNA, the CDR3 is TGTGCCAGCAGGGAGACTAGCGGGGGTAGGGAGACCCAGTACTTC. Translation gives CASRETSGGRETQYF.

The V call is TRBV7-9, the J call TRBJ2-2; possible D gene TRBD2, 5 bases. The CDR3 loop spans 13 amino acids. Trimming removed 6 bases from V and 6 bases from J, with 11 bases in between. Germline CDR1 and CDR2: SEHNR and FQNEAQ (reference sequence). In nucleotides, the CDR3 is TGTGCCAGCAGTCCGGGGTTTCCCGGGGAGCTGTTTTTT. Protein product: CASSPGFPGELFF.

In nucleotides, the CDR3 is TGTGCCAGCAGCCTAAGGACAGTAACCCCGTTGGGTGGCTACACCTTC. It encodes CASSLRTVTPLGGYTF. The chain joins TRBV14 to TRBJ1-2; D perhaps matches TRBD1 (6 bases). Germline V gives CDR1 SGHDN, CDR2 FVKESK. With 4 bases removed from V and 7 bases from J, the gap between germline ends came to 22 bases. CDR3 length: 16 amino acids. The whole variable domain, filled in from reference TRBV14 and TRBJ1-2, reads EAGVTQFPSHSVIEKGQTVTLRCDPISGHDNLYWYRRVMGKEIKFLLHFVKESKQDESGMPNNRFLAERTGGTYSTLKVQPAELEDSGVYFCASSLRTVTPLGGYTFGSGTRLTVV.

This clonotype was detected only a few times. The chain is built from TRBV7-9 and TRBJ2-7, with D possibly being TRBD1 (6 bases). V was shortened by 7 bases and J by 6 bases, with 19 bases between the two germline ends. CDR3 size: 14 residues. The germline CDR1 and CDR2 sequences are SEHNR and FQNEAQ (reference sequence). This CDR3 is CASTLGTVGGEQYF. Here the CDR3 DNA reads TGTGCCAGCACCCTGGGAACAGTAGGGGGCGAGCAGTACTTC.

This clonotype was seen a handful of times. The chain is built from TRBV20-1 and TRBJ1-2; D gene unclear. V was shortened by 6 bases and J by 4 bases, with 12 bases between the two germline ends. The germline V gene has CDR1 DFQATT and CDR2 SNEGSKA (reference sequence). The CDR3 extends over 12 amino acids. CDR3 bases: TGCAGTGCCAGTGGTGGATTCTATGGCTACACCTTC. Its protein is CSASGGFYGYTF.

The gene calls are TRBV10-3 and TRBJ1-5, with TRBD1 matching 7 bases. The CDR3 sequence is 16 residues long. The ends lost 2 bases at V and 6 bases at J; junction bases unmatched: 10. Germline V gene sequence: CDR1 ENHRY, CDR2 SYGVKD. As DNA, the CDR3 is TGTGCCATCAGTGAGACAGGGACAGCTGGTAGTCAGCCCCAGCATTTT. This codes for CAISETGTAGSQPQHF.

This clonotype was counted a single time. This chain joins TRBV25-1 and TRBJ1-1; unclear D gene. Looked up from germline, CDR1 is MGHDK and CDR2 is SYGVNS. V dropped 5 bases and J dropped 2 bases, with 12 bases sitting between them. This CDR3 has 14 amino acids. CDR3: CASSSIGKNTEAFF. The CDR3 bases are TGTGCCAGCAGTTCAATTGGGAAAAACACTGAAGCTTTCTTT.

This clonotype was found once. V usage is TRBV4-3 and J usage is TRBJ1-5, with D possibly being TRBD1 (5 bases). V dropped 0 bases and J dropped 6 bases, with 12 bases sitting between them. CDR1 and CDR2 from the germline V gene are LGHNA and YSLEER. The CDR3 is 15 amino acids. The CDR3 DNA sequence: TGCGCCAGCAGCCAAGATTCAGGGTGGGGTCAGCCCCAGCATTTT. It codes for CASSQDSGWGQPQHF.

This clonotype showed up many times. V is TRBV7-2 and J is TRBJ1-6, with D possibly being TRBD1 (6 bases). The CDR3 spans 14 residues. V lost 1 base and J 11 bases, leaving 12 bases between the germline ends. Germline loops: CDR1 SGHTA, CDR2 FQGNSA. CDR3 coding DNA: TGTGCCAGCAGCTTAGAGGGGGGGAGACCACCCCTCCACTTT. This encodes CASSLEGGRPPLHF.